The 6 T cell receptor beta chains given below trace back to one sample, sequenced in a study of T cells in Graves' hyperthyroidism and ophthalmopathy. RNA transcripts gave rise to amplified TCR beta CDR3 regions. TCR CDR3 regions were first amplified by RT-PCR with HTBI primers. One entry per CDR3 protein results from TCRdb running MiXCR on the multiplex PCR reads. The data hold around 190,000 distinct CDR3 sequences, with roughly 17% observed a single time. Sequencing input: blood. The receptors come from a woman aged 50 to 65 with Graves' hyperthyroidism.

In its sample, this clonotype was seen many times. The chain uses TRBV2 and TRBJ1-5, with TRBD1 identical over 9 bases. This CDR3 has 17 residues. The germline V gene encodes CDR1 SNHLY and CDR2 FYNNEI. The junction had 8 bases not matched to a gene; V was cut back by 2 bases and J by 3 bases. The CDR3 DNA is TGTGCCAGCAGTGAACAGGGACAGGGCACCCCCAATCAGCCCCAGCATTTT. This sequence encodes CASSEQGQGTPNQPQHF.

The V gene is TRBV7-6, the J gene TRBJ1-4, with a weak D call TRBD1 (5 bases). V dropped 1 base and J dropped 5 bases, with 14 bases sitting between them. Looked up from germline, CDR1 is SGHVS and CDR2 is FNYEAQ. CDR3 length: 16 amino acids. This chain's CDR3 is CASSLVTGRANEKLFF. As DNA, the CDR3 is TGTGCCAGCAGCTTAGTCACAGGCAGGGCAAATGAAAAACTGTTTTTT.

This clonotype came up many times. This chain uses TRBV5-1 with TRBJ2-3, with 9 bases that match TRBD2. The CDR3 sequence is 14 residues long. Trimming cost V 0 bases and J 9 bases; bases outside gene matches: 5. The germline V gene encodes CDR1 SGHRS and CDR2 YFSETQ. CDR3 region: CASSLGGTSITQYF. The CDR3 DNA is TGCGCCAGCAGCTTGGGGGGGACTAGCATAACGCAGTATTTT.

This clonotype was observed many times. The chain is built from TRBV9 and TRBJ1-2; the D gene is possibly TRBD1 (5 bases). CDR1 and CDR2 from the germline V gene are SGDLS and YYNGEE. V lost 4 bases to trimming and J lost 6 bases, with 13 bases between them. This CDR3 region has 13 residues. The CDR3 is CASSSGRNHGYTF. CDR3 sequence (DNA): TGTGCCAGCAGCTCGGGACGGAACCATGGCTACACCTTC.

The rearrangement joins TRBV6-1 to TRBJ2-5; the D gene is possibly TRBD2 (6 bases). Per germline, CDR1 MNHNS and CDR2 SASEGT. V lost 5 bases and J 3 bases, leaving 16 bases between the germline ends. This CDR3 contains 15 residues. CDR3 residues: CASSLTGVPKETQYF. The CDR3 DNA reads as TGTGCCAGCAGTCTTACGGGGGTGCCCAAAGAGACCCAGTACTTC.

This clonotype was seen ten or more times. This chain uses TRBV11-1 with TRBJ2-7, with D unresolved. V lost 5 bases to trimming and J lost 2 bases, with 10 bases between them. Germline CDR1 is SGHAT and CDR2 is FQDESV (reference sequence). CDR3 length: 13 residues. The CDR3 loop is CASSPGNAYEQYF. The CDR3 DNA is TGTGCCAGCAGCCCGGGCAATGCCTACGAGCAGTACTTC. The entire variable domain, with the rest obtained from reference TRBV11-1 and TRBJ2-7, is as follows: EAEVAQSPRYKITEKSQAVAFWCDPISGHATLYWYRQILGQGPELLVQFQDESVVDDSQLPKDRFSAERLKGVDSTLKIQPAELGDSAMYLCASSPGNAYEQYFGPGTRLTVT.